This T cell receptor beta chain was sequenced during a study of blood T cell repertoires in COVID-19. Per the original methods: Amplification with reference gene primers provided the estimates of nucleated cell counts. The table came from immunoSEQ multiplex PCR; TCRdb's copy has only in-frame clones and leaves some out. The D gene and trimming were derived from the DNA, and the V and J assignments and clone size from that table. The sample yields 150,000 or so clones, 75% to 90% seen once. The CDR3 has 15 amino acids. Germline V lookup: CDR1 LNHDA, CDR2 SQIVND (reference sequence). Trimming cost V 10 bases and J 10 bases; bases outside gene matches: 14. This clone was counted a few times.

The chain uses TRBV19 and TRBJ1-6; 9 nucleotides align to TRBD1. Sequencing input: peripheral blood. The clonotype was recovered from a woman between 55 and 75 years old with COVID-19, enrolled during active disease. The CDR3 spells CATRPLDRGKSPLHF. CDR3 sequence (DNA): TGTGCCACTAGGCCCCTGGACAGGGGAAAGTCACCCCTCCACTTT.